This T cell receptor beta chain was recorded in a study of beta chain features in type 1 diabetes. Study-wide points: Researchers report that Type 1 diabetes patients had moderately but significantly shorter TCRB CDR3s across all four CD4+ subsets.

Reverse transcription of all isolated RNA meant that expressed TCRB transcripts were sequenced. Mean read depth for naive, central memory and regulatory T cell samples was several million reads. Measured with immunoSEQ multiplex PCR; TCRdb has only the in-frame clones, and not every one. This table has over 700,000 clones, about 17% appearing once. The CDR3 extends over 16 amino acids. The germline V and J ends were trimmed by 6 bases and 2 bases, with 20 bases remaining between them. Germline CDR1 ENHRY, CDR2 SYGVKD. The sample holds a few counts of this clone. Its antigen remains unidentified. The receptor comes from a young woman in good health. The sequenced sample was naive CD4+ T cells from blood. J is TRBJ2-7 and V is TRBV10-3; maybe TRBD2 (6 bases). The CDR3 here is CAIRGMGGLEPYEQYF. The CDR3 DNA reads TGTGCCATCAGGGGAATGGGGGGACTGGAGCCCTACGAGCAGTACTTC.